This T cell receptor (beta chain) was captured in a study of blood T cell repertoires in COVID-19. Study-wide background: T cells, B-cell-depleted T cells, or PBMCs supplied cDNA or gDNA.

The V gene lost 3 bases and the J gene lost 8 bases, with 17 bases spanning the gap. From germline, CDR1 is SGHRS and CDR2 YFSETQ. The CDR3 has 15 amino acids. Libraries were prepared by immunoSEQ multiplex PCR; TCRdb keeps only in-frame clonotypes and omits some of them. Altogether about 250,000 clones are present, 75% to 90% being singletons, with the ten largest covering approximately 0.94%. What was sequenced was peripheral blood. The chain carries TRBV5-1 and TRBJ1-4; D perhaps matches TRBD1 (6 bases). The clonotype was recovered from a woman between 40 and 50 years old who had recovered from COVID-19. The CDR3 loop reads CASSYSPTGREKLFF. The CDR3 coding sequence is TGCGCCAGCAGCTACTCACCGACAGGTAGAGAAAAACTGTTTTTT.